This T cell receptor (beta chain) derives from a study of a mutant IDH1 vaccine in newly diagnosed glioma. On the study more broadly: In some groups vaccination began 4-6 weeks post-radiotherapy; others received it with temozolomide. Patients were pretreated with radiotherapy, temozolomide, or both, mostly both.

With respect to this clone: Its antigen remains unknown.

Time point described: week 23, last vaccination. Each dose delivered 300 ug of mutant IDH1 20-mer peptide subcutaneously with imiquimod. Donor tumors were new WHO grade 3 or 4 IDH1-mutant, ATRX-lost astrocytomas. Germline loops: CDR1 SNHLY, CDR2 FYNNEI. J lost 10 bases, V lost 6 bases, and 12 bases had no gene match. The CDR3 spans 14 residues. Only in-frame clones appear in the TCRdb table, and some are missing; sequencing was by immunoSEQ multiplex PCR. Of 25,000 to 35,000 clones detected, around 80% appear once; the ten largest clones hold under 8.5%. The V gene is TRBV2, the J gene TRBJ1-5, with 7 bases fitting TRBD1. This TCR was recovered from a woman aged 18-29 years with glioma. Sequencing used PBMCs, obtained from a glioma patient whose treatment included an IDH1 peptide vaccine. CDR3 amino acids: CASRGDSLEGPQHF. CDR3 nucleotide sequence: TGTGCCAGCAGGGGGGACAGCCTAGAAGGTCCCCAGCATTTT.